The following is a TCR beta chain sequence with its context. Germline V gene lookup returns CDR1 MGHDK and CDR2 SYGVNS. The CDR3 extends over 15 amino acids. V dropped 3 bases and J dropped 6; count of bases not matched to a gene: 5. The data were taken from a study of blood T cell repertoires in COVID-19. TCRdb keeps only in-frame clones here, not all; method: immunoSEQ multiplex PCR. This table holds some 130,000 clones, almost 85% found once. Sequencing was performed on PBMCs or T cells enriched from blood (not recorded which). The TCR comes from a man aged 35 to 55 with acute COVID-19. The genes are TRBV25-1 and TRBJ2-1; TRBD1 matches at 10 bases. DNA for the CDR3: TGTGCCAGCAGTGAGCGACAGGGGGCTGGCAATGAGCAGTTCTTC. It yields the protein CASSERQGAGNEQFF.